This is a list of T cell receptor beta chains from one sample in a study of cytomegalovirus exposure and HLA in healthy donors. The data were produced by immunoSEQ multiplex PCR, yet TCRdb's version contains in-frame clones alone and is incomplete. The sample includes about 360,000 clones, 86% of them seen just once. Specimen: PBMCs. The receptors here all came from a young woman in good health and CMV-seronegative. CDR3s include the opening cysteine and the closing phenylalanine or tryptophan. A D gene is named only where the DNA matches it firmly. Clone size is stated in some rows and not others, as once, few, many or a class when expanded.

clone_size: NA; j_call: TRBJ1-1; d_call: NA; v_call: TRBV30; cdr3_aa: CAWFKHENTEAFF; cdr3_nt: TGTGCCTGGTTCAAACATGAAAACACTGAAGCTTTCTTT
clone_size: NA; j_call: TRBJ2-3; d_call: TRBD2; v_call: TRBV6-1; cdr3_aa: CASSEAAGASTDTQYF; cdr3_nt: TGTGCCAGCAGTGAGGCAGCGGGGGCCAGCACAGATACGCAGTATTTT
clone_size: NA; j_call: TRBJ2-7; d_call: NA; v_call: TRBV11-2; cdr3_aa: CASSSPAGTSYEQYF; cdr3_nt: TGTGCCAGCAGCTCCCCCGCGGGGACCTCCTACGAGCAGTACTTC
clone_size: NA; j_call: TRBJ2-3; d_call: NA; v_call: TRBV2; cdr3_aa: CASSSQAPDPTDTQYF; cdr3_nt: TGTGCCAGCAGCTCCCAGGCGCCTGACCCCACAGATACGCAGTATTTT
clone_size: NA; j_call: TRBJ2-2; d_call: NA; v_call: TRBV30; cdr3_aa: CAWTLGSSGVRELFF; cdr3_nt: TGTGCCTGGACCCTCGGATCGTCAGGGGTCAGGGAGCTGTTTTTT
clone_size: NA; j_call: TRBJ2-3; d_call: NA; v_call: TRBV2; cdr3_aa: CASSVQAGDTQYF; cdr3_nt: TGTGCCAGCAGTGTGCAGGCGGGCGATACGCAGTATTTT
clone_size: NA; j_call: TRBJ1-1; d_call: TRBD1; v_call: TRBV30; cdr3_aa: CAWTGQGATEAFF; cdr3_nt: TGTGCCTGGACGGGACAGGGGGCCACTGAAGCTTTCTTT
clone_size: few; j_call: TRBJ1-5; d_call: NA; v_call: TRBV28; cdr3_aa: CASSLPGGQPQHF; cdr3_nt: TGTGCCAGCAGTTTACCGGGAGGACAGCCCCAGCATTTT
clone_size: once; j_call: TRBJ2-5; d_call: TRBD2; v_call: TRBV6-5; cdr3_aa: CASSSDSGGRQETQYF; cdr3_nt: TGTGCCAGCAGTTCCGATAGCGGGGGGCGTCAAGAGACCCAGTACTTC
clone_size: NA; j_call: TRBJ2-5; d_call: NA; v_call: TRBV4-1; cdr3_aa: CASSQGGLGETQYF; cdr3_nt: TGCGCCAGCAGCCAGGGGGGTCTAGGGGAGACCCAGTACTTC
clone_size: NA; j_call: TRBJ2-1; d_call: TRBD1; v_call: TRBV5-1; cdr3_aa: CASSFSTGVRYNEQFF; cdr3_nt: TGCGCCAGCAGCTTTTCGACAGGGGTTCGCTACAATGAGCAGTTCTTC
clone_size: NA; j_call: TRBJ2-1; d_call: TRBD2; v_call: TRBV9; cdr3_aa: CASSSLAANDNEQFF; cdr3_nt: TGTGCCAGCAGCTCACTAGCGGCGAACGACAATGAGCAGTTCTTC
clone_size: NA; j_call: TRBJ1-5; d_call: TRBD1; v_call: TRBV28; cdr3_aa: CASQGTEYSNQPQHF; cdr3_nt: TGTGCCAGCCAGGGGACAGAATATAGCAATCAGCCCCAGCATTTT
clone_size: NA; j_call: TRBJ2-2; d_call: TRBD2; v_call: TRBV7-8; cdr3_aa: CASKQAGGPRGELFF; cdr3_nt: TGTGCCAGTAAACAAGCGGGAGGGCCTCGAGGGGAGCTGTTTTTT
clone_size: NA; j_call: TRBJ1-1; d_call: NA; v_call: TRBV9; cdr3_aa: CASAAGLNTEAFF; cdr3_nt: TGTGCCAGCGCCGCCGGGTTGAACACTGAAGCTTTCTTT
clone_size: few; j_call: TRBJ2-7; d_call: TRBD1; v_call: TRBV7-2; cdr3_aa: CASSFGQGGEQYF; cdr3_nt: TGTGCCAGCAGCTTCGGACAGGGTGGCGAGCAGTACTTC
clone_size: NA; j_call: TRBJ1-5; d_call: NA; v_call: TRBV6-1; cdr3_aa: CASSDGGVLSNQPQHF; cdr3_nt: TGTGCCAGCAGTGATGGGGGGGTATTGAGTAATCAGCCCCAGCATTTT
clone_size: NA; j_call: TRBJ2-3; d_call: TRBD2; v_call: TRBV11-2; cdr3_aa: CASSNPRLAGDTQYF; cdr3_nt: TGTGCCAGCAGCAACCCCAGACTAGCCGGGGATACGCAGTATTTT
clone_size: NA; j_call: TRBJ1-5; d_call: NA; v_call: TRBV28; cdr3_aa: CASSLGGSNQPQHF; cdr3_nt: TGTGCCAGCAGTTTGGGAGGAAGCAATCAGCCCCAGCATTTT
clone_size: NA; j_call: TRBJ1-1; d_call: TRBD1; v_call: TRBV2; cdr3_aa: CASRPRPWDRDTEAFF; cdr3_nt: TGTGCCAGCAGACCCAGACCATGGGACAGGGACACTGAAGCTTTCTTT
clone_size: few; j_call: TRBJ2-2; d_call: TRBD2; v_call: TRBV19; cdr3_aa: CASGLAGTGELFF; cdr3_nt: TGTGCCAGTGGACTAGCCGGCACCGGGGAGCTGTTTTTT
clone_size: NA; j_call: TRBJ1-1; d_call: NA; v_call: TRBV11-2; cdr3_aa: CASSSGLYTEAFF; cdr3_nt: TGTGCCAGCAGCAGCGGACTTTACACTGAAGCTTTCTTT